A single sample gave rise to the 5 T cell receptor beta chains below, sequenced in a study of T cells after yellow fever vaccination. Using its own MiXCR run on the 5' RACE reads, TCRdb lists one record per CDR3 protein. The sample shows around 46,000 distinct CDR3 sequences, 6.8% of them seen only once. Sequencing used CD8+ T cells not binding an NS4B(214-222) dextramer, sorted from PBMCs, obtained 45 days after the yellow fever booster vaccination. Receptors originate from a man in his thirties or forties who received the YFV17D yellow fever vaccine.

On this clonotype: A much more abundant neighbour one base away suggests this may be a read error. V usage is TRBV11-2 and J usage is TRBJ2-7; D gene ambiguous. The CDR3 sequence is 14 residues long. V gave up 5 bases and J gave up 4 bases, with 15 bases separating them. CDR1 SGHAT and CDR2 FQNNGV come from the germline V gene. The CDR3 bases are TGTGCCAGCAGCGCATGGGAACCTAATTACGAGCAGTACTTC. It translates to CASSAWEPNYEQYF.

Remarks on this clonotype: This may stem from a read error, because a much larger clone lies one nucleotide away. The chain employs TRBV4-3 and TRBJ2-5; D is unclear. Germline V gives CDR1 LGHNA, CDR2 YSLEER. CDR3 size: 13 residues. CDR3 DNA sequence: TGCGCCAGGAGCCAAGATTCGTTGGGGACCCAGTACTTC. Encoded protein: CARSQDSLGTQYF.

The chain joins TRBV11-2 to TRBJ2-1; 9 bases are a match to TRBD2. The trim removed 4 bases at V and 4 bases at J, leaving 5 bases unmatched. CDR1 is SGHAT and CDR2 is FQNNGV in the germline V gene. The CDR3 loop spans 15 amino acids. DNA for the CDR3: TGTGCCAGCAGCTCCCCTAGCGGGGCGTACAATGAGCAGTTCTTC. It encodes CASSSPSGAYNEQFF.

This clonotype was seen at least ten times. The gene calls are TRBV14 and TRBJ2-1; D is unclear. This CDR3 is built from 14 residues. V was shortened by 6 bases and J by 8 bases, with 17 bases between the two germline ends. The germline V gene encodes CDR1 SGHDN and CDR2 FVKESK. The CDR3 nucleotides read TGTGCCAGCAGTCACATATTAAACGGAGATGAGCAGTTCTTC. The encoded protein is CASSHILNGDEQFF. The full variable domain, its missing parts supplied by reference TRBV14 and TRBJ2-1, is EAGVTQFPSHSVIEKGQTVTLRCDPISGHDNLYWYRRVMGKEIKFLLHFVKESKQDESGMPNNRFLAERTGGTYSTLKVQPAELEDSGVYFCASSHILNGDEQFFGPGTRLTVL.

This clonotype was recorded many times. The V and J genes are TRBV12-3 or TRBV12-4 and TRBJ2-7; the D gene is possibly TRBD1 (6 bases). The CDR3 is 16 residues long. V lost 3 bases, J lost 1 base, and 16 bases lay in between. CDR3 region: CASSFGSSGVSYEQYF. DNA of the CDR3: TGTGCCAGCAGTTTCGGGTCGTCAGGGGTATCCTACGAGCAGTACTTC.